These 30 T cell receptor beta chains originate from one sample sequenced in a study of STAT5B mutations in CD4+ large granular lymphocyte leukemia. Libraries were prepared by immunoSEQ multiplex PCR; TCRdb keeps only in-frame clonotypes and omits some of them. The sample holds around 30,000 clones, 74% seen once. The sample taken for sequencing was CD4+ T cells from blood buffy coats. These receptors were obtained from a human donor in good health.

The rearrangement joins TRBV6-1 to TRBJ2-1, with D perhaps matching TRBD2 (6 bases). Trimming removed 3 bases at V and 5 bases at J, with 11 bases between. The CDR3 extends over 14 amino acids. The germline V gene encodes CDR1 MNHNS and CDR2 SASEGT. The CDR3 loop is CASSEQGLDNEQFF. The CDR3 DNA sequence: TGTGCCAGCAGTGAGCAGGGACTCGACAATGAGCAGTTCTTC.

V usage is TRBV28 and J usage is TRBJ1-1; D might be TRBD1 (5 bases). This CDR3 spans 16 amino acids. V was pared by 3 bases and J by 5 bases, with 19 bases between. Germline values: CDR1 MDHEN, CDR2 SYDVKM. In DNA form, the CDR3 reads TGTGCCAGCAGTTTGCCTTGGGGGGGAGGTAGGACTGAAGCTTTCTTT. Amino acids: CASSLPWGGGRTEAFF.

The table lists this clone with a count of one. At one of its ends the junction is not consistent with the germline gene, which may arise from a read error. The chain has TRBV11-3 and TRBJ2-3, with a weak D call TRBD1 (6 bases). CDR1 and CDR2 from the germline V gene are SGHNT and YENEEA. The CDR3 runs to 14 residues. The CDR3, as DNA: TGTGCCAGCAGCTCGGGACGGAGGACAGATATGCAGTATTTT. Amino acid sequence: CASSSGRRTDMQYF.

This clone was counted a few times. The genes are TRBV20-1 and TRBJ1-2; D is undetermined. The CDR3 length is 11 residues. In germline, CDR1 is DFQATT, CDR2 SNEGSKA (reference sequence). With 2 bases removed from V and 4 bases from J, the gap between germline ends came to 5 bases. In nucleotides, the CDR3 is TGCAGTGCTAGATCGGCCTATGGCTACACCTTC. The encoded protein is CSARSAYGYTF.

This clone was picked up a small number of times. The chain uses TRBV2 and TRBJ1-5; D is undetermined. The CDR3 has 15 amino acids. The ends were cut back, 4 bases at V and 1 base at J, with 11 bases in the middle. Germline CDR1 reads SNHLY; CDR2 reads FYNNEI. CDR3 protein: CASSGAGGSNQPQHF. In nucleotides, the CDR3 is TGTGCCAGCAGTGGGGCGGGAGGGAGCAATCAGCCCCAGCATTTT. The full variable domain, with the rest looked up from reference TRBV2 and TRBJ1-5, is EPEVTQTPSHQVTQMGQEVILRCVPISNHLYFYWYRQILGQKVEFLVSFYNNEISEKSEIFDDQFSVERPDGSNFTLKIRSTKLEDSAMYFCASSGAGGSNQPQHFGDGTRLSIL.

The J gene is TRBJ1-2, the V gene TRBV30, with D unclear. The CDR3 has 16 amino acids. In germline, CDR1 is GTSNPN, CDR2 SVGIG (reference sequence). Trimming pared 4 bases from V and 6 bases from J, leaving 24 bases between. Here the CDR3 DNA reads TGTGCCTGGACCCCTCTTATGGTCCCTAGGATAAATGGCTACACCTTC. Translating it yields CAWTPLMVPRINGYTF.

This chain joins TRBV19 and TRBJ2-1; 11 bases align to TRBD2. Unmatched junction bases numbered 5, after V lost 3 bases and J lost 7 bases. Germline CDR1 and CDR2: LNHDA and SQIVND (reference sequence). This CDR3 is 15 amino acids long. The CDR3 DNA reads as TGTGCCAGTAGTATTAGCGGGGGGGGTTATAATGAGCAGTTCTTC. It translates to CASSISGGGYNEQFF.

The chain uses TRBV7-3 and TRBJ2-5, with 8 bases aligning to TRBD1. This CDR3 is 15 amino acids long. J gave up 5 bases and V 5 bases, and 10 bases lay outside the gene matches. The germline V gene encodes CDR1 SGHTA and CDR2 FQGTGA. Written as DNA, the CDR3 is TGTGCCAGCAGCGTGCAAGGGACAGGCAGGGAGACCCAGTACTTC. Its protein product is CASSVQGTGRETQYF.

This clone has just a few counts. The V and J genes are TRBV2 and TRBJ1-4; D is unclear. CDR1 and CDR2 from the germline V gene are SNHLY and FYNNEI. Trimming shortened V by 5 bases and J by 7 bases, and 2 bases separated the two germline ends. CDR3 length: 10 residues. The CDR3 loop is CASSSEKLFF. For the CDR3, the DNA is TGTGCCAGCAGTTCTGAAAAACTGTTTTTT.

This chain joins TRBV19 and TRBJ2-1; 9 nucleotides match TRBD1. V shed 1 base and J 9 bases; nucleotides not matched to a gene: 7. This CDR3 spans 15 amino acids. The germline gives CDR1 LNHDA, CDR2 SQIVND (reference sequence). CDR3 in DNA: TGTGCCAGTAGTATAGTGAGACAGGGGGTCAGTGAGCAGTTCTTC. It codes for CASSIVRQGVSEQFF. Combining the CDR3 with reference TRBV19 and TRBJ2-1 gives the whole variable domain DGGITQSPKYLFRKEGQNVTLSCEQNLNHDAMYWYRQDPGQGLRLIYYSQIVNDFQKGDIAEGYSVSREKKESFPLTVTSAQKNPTAFYLCASSIVRQGVSEQFFGPGTRLTVL.

This clone was seen once. CDR3 residues: CASSLGQWGGPQHF. The CDR3 DNA sequence: TGTGCCAGCAGCCTGGGGCAGTGGGGGGGACCCCAGCATTTT. This chain uses TRBV7-2 with TRBJ1-5; possibly TRBD1 for D (5 bases). This CDR3 region has 14 residues. V was pared by 5 bases and J by 10 bases, with 18 bases between. The germline V gene has CDR1 SGHTA and CDR2 FQGNSA.

The CDR3, as DNA: TGTGCCAGCTCACCACTTATTTACACAGATACGCAGTATTTT. Its translation: CASSPLIYTDTQYF. This rearrangement joins TRBV18 to TRBJ2-3; D uncertain. This CDR3 has 14 residues. The germline V gene has CDR1 KGHSH and CDR2 LQKENI. Trimming left V 1 base short and J 2 bases short, with 7 bases between. Looking up the rest from reference TRBV18 and TRBJ2-3 gives the full variable domain: NAGVMQNPRHLVRRRGQEARLRCSPMKGHSHVYWYRQLPEEGLKFMVYLQKENIIDESGMPKERFSAEFPKEGPSILRIQQVVRGDSAAYFCASSPLIYTDTQYFGPGTRLTVL.

This chain joins TRBV6-6 and TRBJ1-2; no clear D gene. The CDR3 is 14 amino acids. In germline, CDR1 is MNHNY, CDR2 SVGAGI (reference sequence). V was trimmed by 2 bases and J by 8 bases, leaving 15 bases between them. The CDR3, as DNA: TGTGCCAGCAGTTACGAAGGGAGGGTAGGCGGCTACACCTTC. This translates into CASSYEGRVGGYTF.

This clone was detected only a few times. The V gene is TRBV29-1, the J gene TRBJ1-5; D is unclear. Germline CDR1 reads SQVTM; CDR2 reads ANQGSEA. There are 13 residues in the CDR3. V lost 1 base, J lost 5 bases, and 9 bases lay in between. The DNA of the CDR3 is TGCAGCGTTGAAGGGCAGAGACATCAGCCCCAGCATTTT. Its translation is CSVEGQRHQPQHF. Together with reference TRBV29-1 and TRBJ1-5, the CDR3 gives the full variable domain: SAVISQKPSRDICQRGTSLTIQCQVDSQVTMMFWYRQQPGQSLTLIATANQGSEATYESGFVIDKFPISRPNLTFSTLTVSNMSPEDSSIYLCSVEGQRHQPQHFGDGTRLSIL.

The chain couples TRBV30 to TRBJ2-7, with 7 bases that match TRBD2. The CDR3 is 16 residues long. The germline CDR1 and CDR2 sequences are GTSNPN and SVGIG (reference sequence). V lost 5 bases and J lost 5; bases outside the gene matches: 18. The chain's CDR3 is CAWGSNKASGRNEQYF. In DNA form, the CDR3 reads TGTGCCTGGGGTAGTAACAAGGCTAGCGGTCGGAACGAGCAGTACTTC.

The chain employs TRBV4-2 and TRBJ1-2, with TRBD1 as a possible D gene (5 bases). Germline loops: CDR1 LGHNA, CDR2 YNFKEQ. V dropped 1 base and J dropped 7 bases, with 10 bases sitting between them. CDR3 length: 13 residues. The CDR3 DNA reads as TGTGCCAGCAGCCAAGTTGGGGCGGGTGGCTACACCTTC. Protein: CASSQVGAGGYTF.

The CDR3 region is CASATAYTEAFF. DNA for the CDR3: TGTGCCAGCGCCACGGCCTACACTGAAGCTTTCTTT. The chain uses TRBV6-1 and TRBJ1-1, with D hard to call. CDR3 length: 12 residues. Trimming shortened V by 8 bases and J by 3 bases, and 10 bases separated the two germline ends. In germline, CDR1 is MNHNS, CDR2 SASEGT.

The chain employs TRBV2 and TRBJ1-1; tentatively, D is TRBD1 (6 bases). This CDR3 is built from 14 residues. The V end was cut by 8 bases, the J end by 0 bases, with 13 bases between. Germline lookup yields CDR1 SNHLY and CDR2 FYNNEI. CDR3 DNA sequence: TGTGCCAGCCTTTCGACAGGAATGAACACTGAAGCTTTCTTT. As protein: CASLSTGMNTEAFF.

The chain joins TRBV11-1 to TRBJ1-1; D remains ambiguous. The CDR3 has 14 amino acids. The germline CDR1 and CDR2 sequences are SGHAT and FQDESV (reference sequence). V was shortened by 3 bases and J by 1 base, with 9 bases between the two germline ends. The DNA for the CDR3 is TGTGCCAGCAGCTTGGATAGGACGAACACTGAAGCTTTCTTT. Its translation: CASSLDRTNTEAFF.

This chain joins TRBV28 and TRBJ1-2; D ambiguous. This CDR3 is built from 13 residues. Germline values: CDR1 MDHEN, CDR2 SYDVKM. V was trimmed by 2 bases and J by 1 base, leaving 5 bases between them. CDR3 sequence reads: CASSLRHNYGYTF. CDR3 nucleotide sequence: TGTGCCAGCAGTTTACGTCATAACTATGGCTACACCTTC.

The chain joins TRBV14 to TRBJ2-5; TRBD2 might be the D (5 bases). V was pared by 3 bases and J by 5 bases, with 7 bases between. CDR1 and CDR2 (germline): SGHDN, FVKESK. CDR3 length equals 12 residues. The CDR3 region has the DNA TGTGCCAGCAGCCACCGAGGGGAGACCCAGTACTTC. It is translated as CASSHRGETQYF. Based on the CDR3 plus reference TRBV14 and TRBJ2-5, the full variable domain is EAGVTQFPSHSVIEKGQTVTLRCDPISGHDNLYWYRRVMGKEIKFLLHFVKESKQDESGMPNNRFLAERTGGTYSTLKVQPAELEDSGVYFCASSHRGETQYFGPGTRLLVL.

V usage is TRBV30 and J usage is TRBJ1-2, with 8 bases fitting TRBD1. This CDR3 has 14 amino acids. The junction had 10 bases not matched to a gene; V was cut back by 5 bases and J by 5 bases. Germline assignment: CDR1 GTSNPN and CDR2 SVGIG (reference sequence). CDR3 sequence (DNA): TGTGCCTGGGCCCCGCAGGGGGCTGGGTATGGCTACACCTTC. Amino acids: CAWAPQGAGYGYTF.

The V and J genes are TRBV15 and TRBJ1-4; D unresolved. The CDR3 totals 15 residues. Germline CDR1 LNHNV, CDR2 YYDKDF (reference sequence). V was clipped by 0 bases and J by 7 bases, with 12 bases between them. CDR3 nucleotides: TGTGCCACCAGCAGAGATTTCGGCGAGGCTGAAAAACTGTTTTTT. It codes for CATSRDFGEAEKLFF.

CDR3 region: CASKIGQGEGYTF. In DNA, the CDR3 is TGTGCCAGCAAAATAGGACAGGGAGAAGGCTACACCTTC. This rearrangement joins TRBV27 to TRBJ1-2; 8 nucleotides match TRBD1. This CDR3 has 13 residues. V lost 7 bases to trimming and J lost 8 bases; unmatched junction nucleotides: 9. The germline gives CDR1 MNHEY, CDR2 SMNVEV (reference sequence).

This chain's CDR3 is CASSRIPGQGISEAFF. CDR3 nucleotide sequence: TGTGCCAGTAGTCGGATACCGGGACAGGGGATCAGTGAAGCTTTCTTT. The chain carries TRBV19 and TRBJ1-1; 10 nucleotides align to TRBD1. J gave up 7 bases and V 5 bases, and 13 bases lay outside the gene matches. The CDR3 spans 16 residues. Germline CDR1 is LNHDA and CDR2 is SQIVND (reference sequence).

V and J are TRBV6-6 and TRBJ1-2; 8 nucleotides agree with TRBD1. The CDR3 sequence is 12 residues long. Germline values: CDR1 MNHNY, CDR2 SVGAGI (reference sequence). The junction had 3 bases not matched to a gene; V was cut back by 5 bases and J by 7 bases. The CDR3 bases are TGTGCCAGCAGTGACAGGGGACCTGGCTACACCTTC. It specifies CASSDRGPGYTF.

The rearrangement uses TRBV5-6 and TRBJ2-3, with D possibly TRBD1 on 6 matching bases. The CDR3 is 13 residues long. V was trimmed by 5 bases and J by 9 bases, leaving 16 bases between them. Germline CDR1 is SGHDT and CDR2 is YYEEEE. The CDR3 here is CASSPGPGQTQYF. CDR3 in DNA: TGTGCCAGCAGTCCAGGGCCGGGACAAACGCAGTATTTT.

The J gene is TRBJ1-2, the V gene TRBV7-9; TRBD1 aligns across 7 bases. With 4 bases clipped from V and 2 bases from J, the junction kept 4 bases outside the gene matches. Germline values: CDR1 SEHNR, CDR2 FQNEAQ (reference sequence). CDR3 length: 14 residues. The DNA of the CDR3 is TGTGCCAGCAGCTCGACAGGGTCCAACTATGGCTACACCTTC. This codes for CASSSTGSNYGYTF.

The rearrangement joins TRBV29-1 to TRBJ1-3; D ambiguous. The CDR3 consists of 11 residues. The germline V gene has CDR1 SQVTM and CDR2 ANQGSEA. V was cut by 6 bases and J by 3 bases, with 6 bases left in between. CDR3 sequence: CSVVRGNTIYF. In DNA, the CDR3 is TGCAGCGTCGTACGTGGAAACACCATATATTTT.

The V call is TRBV6-5, the J call TRBJ1-1; 10 nucleotides align to TRBD1. With V trimmed by 8 bases and J by 2 bases, 8 bases remained unmatched. Germline lookup yields CDR1 MNHEY and CDR2 SVGAGI. The CDR3 consists of 15 residues. The CDR3 protein is CASAGQGLGNTEAFF. The CDR3 DNA reads as TGTGCCAGCGCGGGACAGGGGCTGGGAAACACTGAAGCTTTCTTT.